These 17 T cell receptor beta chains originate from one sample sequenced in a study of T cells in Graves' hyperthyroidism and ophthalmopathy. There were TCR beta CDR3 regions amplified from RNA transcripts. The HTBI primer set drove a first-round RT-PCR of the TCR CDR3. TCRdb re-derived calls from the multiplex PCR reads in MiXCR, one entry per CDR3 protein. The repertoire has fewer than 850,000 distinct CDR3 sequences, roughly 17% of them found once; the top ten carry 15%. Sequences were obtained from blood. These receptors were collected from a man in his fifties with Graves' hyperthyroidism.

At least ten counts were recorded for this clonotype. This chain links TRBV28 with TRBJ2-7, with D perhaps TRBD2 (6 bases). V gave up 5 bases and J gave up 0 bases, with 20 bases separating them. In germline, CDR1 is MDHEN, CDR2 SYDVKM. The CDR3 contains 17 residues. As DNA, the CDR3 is TGTGCCAGCAGTCCTTTTCAGCGGGCCTCCCGCTCCTACGAGCAGTACTTC. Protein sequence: CASSPFQRASRSYEQYF.

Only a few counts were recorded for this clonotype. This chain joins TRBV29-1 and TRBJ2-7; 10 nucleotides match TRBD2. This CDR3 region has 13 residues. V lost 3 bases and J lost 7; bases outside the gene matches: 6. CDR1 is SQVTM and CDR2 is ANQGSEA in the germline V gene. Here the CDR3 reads CSVDPSGRGEQYF. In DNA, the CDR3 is TGCAGCGTTGATCCCAGCGGGAGGGGGGAGCAGTACTTC.

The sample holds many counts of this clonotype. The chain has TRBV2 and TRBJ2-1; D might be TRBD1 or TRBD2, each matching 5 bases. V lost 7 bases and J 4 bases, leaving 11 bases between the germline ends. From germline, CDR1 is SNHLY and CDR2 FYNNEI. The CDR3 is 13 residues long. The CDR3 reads CASTLAGYNEQFF. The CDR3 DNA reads TGTGCCAGCACCCTAGCAGGGTACAATGAGCAGTTCTTC.

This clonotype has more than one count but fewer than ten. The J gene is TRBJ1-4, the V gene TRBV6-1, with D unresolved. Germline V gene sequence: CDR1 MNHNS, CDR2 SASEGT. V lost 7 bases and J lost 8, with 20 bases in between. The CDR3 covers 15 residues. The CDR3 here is CASNPNRLPYEKLFF. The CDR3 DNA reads TGTGCCAGCAATCCTAACCGCTTACCCTACGAAAAACTGTTTTTT.

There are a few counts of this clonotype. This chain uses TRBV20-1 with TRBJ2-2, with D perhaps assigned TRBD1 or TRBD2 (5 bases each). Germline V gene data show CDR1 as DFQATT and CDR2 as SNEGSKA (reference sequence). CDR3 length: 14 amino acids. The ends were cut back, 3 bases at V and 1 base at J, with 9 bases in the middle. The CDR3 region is CSARWGRNTGELFF. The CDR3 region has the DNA TGCAGTGCTAGGTGGGGGAGGAACACCGGGGAGCTGTTTTTT.

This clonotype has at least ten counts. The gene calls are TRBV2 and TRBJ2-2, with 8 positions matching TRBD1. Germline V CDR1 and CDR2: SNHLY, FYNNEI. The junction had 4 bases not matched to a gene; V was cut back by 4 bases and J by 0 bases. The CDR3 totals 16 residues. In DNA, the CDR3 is TGTGCCAGCAGTGGACAGGGGACCGCGAACACCGGGGAGCTGTTTTTT. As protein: CASSGQGTANTGELFF.

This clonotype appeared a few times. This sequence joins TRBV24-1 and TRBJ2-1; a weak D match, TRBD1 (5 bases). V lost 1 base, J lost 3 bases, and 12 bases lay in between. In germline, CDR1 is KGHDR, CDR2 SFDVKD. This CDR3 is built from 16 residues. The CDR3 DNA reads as TGTGCCACCAGTGATTTTACGAGACAGAGCTACAATGAGCAGTTCTTC. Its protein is CATSDFTRQSYNEQFF.

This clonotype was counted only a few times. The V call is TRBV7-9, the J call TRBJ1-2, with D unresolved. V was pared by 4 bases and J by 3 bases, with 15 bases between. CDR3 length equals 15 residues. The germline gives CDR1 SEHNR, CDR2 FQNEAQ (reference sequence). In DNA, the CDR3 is TGTGCCAGCAGCTCCGGAACCCGCGGGTACTATGGCTACACCTTC. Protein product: CASSSGTRGYYGYTF. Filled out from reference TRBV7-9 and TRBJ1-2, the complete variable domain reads DTGVSQNPRHKITKRGQNVTFRCDPISEHNRLYWYRQTLGQGPEFLTYFQNEAQLEKSRLLSDRFSAERPKGSFSTLEIQRTEQGDSAMYLCASSSGTRGYYGYTFGSGTRLTVV.

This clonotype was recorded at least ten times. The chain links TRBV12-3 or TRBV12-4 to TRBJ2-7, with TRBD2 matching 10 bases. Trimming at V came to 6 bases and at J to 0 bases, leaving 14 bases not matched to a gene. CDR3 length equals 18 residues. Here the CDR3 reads CASSAVLAGLRLSYEQYF. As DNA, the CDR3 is TGTGCCAGCAGCGCCGTACTAGCGGGATTGCGTCTCTCCTACGAGCAGTACTTC.

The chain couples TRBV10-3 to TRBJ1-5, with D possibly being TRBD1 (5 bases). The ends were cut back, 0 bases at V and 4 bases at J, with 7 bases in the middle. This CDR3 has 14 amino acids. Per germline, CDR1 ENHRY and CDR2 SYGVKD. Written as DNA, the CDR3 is TGTGCCATCAGTGAGTCGCCAGGGAATCAGCCCCAGCATTTT. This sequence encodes CAISESPGNQPQHF.

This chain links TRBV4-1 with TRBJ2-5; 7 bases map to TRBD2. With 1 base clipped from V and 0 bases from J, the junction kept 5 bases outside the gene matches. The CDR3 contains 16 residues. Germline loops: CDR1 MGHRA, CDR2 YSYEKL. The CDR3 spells CASSQGGGFYQETQYF. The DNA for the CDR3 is TGCGCCAGCAGCCAAGGGGGGGGGTTCTACCAAGAGACCCAGTACTTC.

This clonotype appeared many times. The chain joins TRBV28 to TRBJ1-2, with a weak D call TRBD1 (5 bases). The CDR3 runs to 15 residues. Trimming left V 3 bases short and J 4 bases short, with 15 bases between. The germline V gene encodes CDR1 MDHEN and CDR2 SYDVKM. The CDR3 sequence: CASSFASQGSYGYTF. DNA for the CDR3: TGTGCCAGCAGTTTTGCTTCCCAGGGCAGCTATGGCTACACCTTC.

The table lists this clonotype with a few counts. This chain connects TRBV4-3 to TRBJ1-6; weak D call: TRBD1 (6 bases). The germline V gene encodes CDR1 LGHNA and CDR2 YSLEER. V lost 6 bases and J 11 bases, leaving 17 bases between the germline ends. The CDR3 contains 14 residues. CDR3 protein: CASSQQGRVPPLHF. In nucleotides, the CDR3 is TGCGCCAGCAGTCAACAGGGTCGCGTACCACCCCTCCACTTT.

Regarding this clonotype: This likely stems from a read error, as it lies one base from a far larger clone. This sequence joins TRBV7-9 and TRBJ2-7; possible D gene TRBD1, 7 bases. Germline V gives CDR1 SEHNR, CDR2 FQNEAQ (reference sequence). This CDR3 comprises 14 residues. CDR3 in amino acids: CASSPGGSSYGQYF. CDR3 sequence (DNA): TGTGCCAGCAGCCCAGGGGGGAGCTCCTACGGGCAGTACTTC.

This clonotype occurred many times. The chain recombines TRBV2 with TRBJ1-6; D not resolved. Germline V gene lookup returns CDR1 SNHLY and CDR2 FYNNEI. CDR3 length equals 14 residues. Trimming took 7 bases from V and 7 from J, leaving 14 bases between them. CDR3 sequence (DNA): TGTGCCAGCAAGTTGGAAGAGGGCAATTCACCCCTCCACTTT. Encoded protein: CASKLEEGNSPLHF.

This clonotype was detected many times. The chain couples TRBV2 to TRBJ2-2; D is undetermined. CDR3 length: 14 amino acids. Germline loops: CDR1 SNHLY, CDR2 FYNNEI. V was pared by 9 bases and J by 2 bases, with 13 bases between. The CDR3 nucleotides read TGTGCCAGTTTTAGAGACACCAACACCGGGGAGCTGTTTTTT. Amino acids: CASFRDTNTGELFF.

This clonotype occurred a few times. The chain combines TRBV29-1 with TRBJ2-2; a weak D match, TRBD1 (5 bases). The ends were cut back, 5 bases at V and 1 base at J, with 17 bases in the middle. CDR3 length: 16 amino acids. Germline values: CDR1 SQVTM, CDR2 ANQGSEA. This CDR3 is CSVPGLGPVNTGELFF. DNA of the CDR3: TGCAGCGTTCCAGGTTTGGGGCCGGTGAACACCGGGGAGCTGTTTTTT.